These 20 T cell receptor beta chains came from one sample sequenced in a study of cytomegalovirus exposure and HLA in healthy donors. PCR amplification relied on 60 Vbeta primers (plus 13 Jbeta primers). Repertoires were generated with immunoSEQ multiplex PCR, while TCRdb's copy carries only in-frame clones and drops some. The table gives tens of thousands of clones; the top ten clones make up approximately 2.1% of it. Sequenced input: PBMCs. The receptors stem from a woman in her thirties or forties in good health and CMV-seronegative.

This sequence joins TRBV6-1 and TRBJ1-1; the D gene is possibly TRBD1 (5 bases). The germline V and J ends were trimmed by 3 bases and 5 bases, with 13 bases remaining between them. The length of the CDR3 is 14 residues. Germline loops: CDR1 MNHNS, CDR2 SASEGT. Here the CDR3 reads CASSDPGKVTEAFF. CDR3 sequence (DNA): TGTGCCAGCAGTGACCCAGGGAAGGTGACTGAAGCTTTCTTT.

The CDR3 DNA reads TGTGCCAGCAGTAAACTAGGACTGCACGAGCAGTACTTC. Protein product: CASSKLGLHEQYF. The rearrangement links TRBV6-6 to TRBJ2-7; possible D gene TRBD2, 5 bases. This CDR3 comprises 13 residues. The V end lost 5 bases, the J end lost 5 bases, and 13 bases lay between the germline ends. Germline CDR1 is MNHNY and CDR2 is SVGAGI (reference sequence).

The chain employs TRBV9 and TRBJ1-6; D remains ambiguous. Germline-derived CDR1 and CDR2 are SGDLS and YYNGEE. The V and J ends lost 4 bases and 2 bases respectively, with 13 bases between them. This CDR3 region has 16 residues. For the CDR3, the DNA is TGTGCCAGCAGCTCTAGGTCTGGCGCCTATAATTCACCCCTCCACTTT. Translated, it gives CASSSRSGAYNSPLHF.

The chain couples TRBV6-5 to TRBJ1-2, with 10 bases aligning to TRBD1. Germline CDR1 is MNHEY and CDR2 is SVGAGI. The CDR3 length is 15 residues. Unmatched junction bases numbered 2, after V lost 2 bases and J lost 2 bases. DNA for the CDR3: TGTGCCAGCAGTTACCTGGGACAGGGGAACTATGGCTACACCTTC. Amino acid sequence: CASSYLGQGNYGYTF.

The CDR3 loop reads CASSATGTGANVLTF. The CDR3, as DNA: TGTGCCAGCAGCGCGACAGGGACTGGGGCCAACGTCCTGACTTTC. V and J are TRBV9 and TRBJ2-6; 7 positions agree with TRBD1. J was trimmed by 2 bases and V by 3 bases; bases with no gene match: 2. CDR1 and CDR2 (germline): SGDLS, YYNGEE. The CDR3 extends over 15 amino acids.

This chain joins TRBV11-2 and TRBJ2-7, with 16 bases that match TRBD2. Germline values: CDR1 SGHAT, CDR2 FQNNGV. CDR3 length: 16 amino acids. Trimming cost V 4 bases and J 6 bases; bases outside gene matches: 6. The CDR3 region is CASSSGTSGRGIEQYF. CDR3 bases: TGTGCCAGCAGCTCTGGGACTAGCGGGAGGGGAATCGAGCAGTACTTC.

The chain employs TRBV19 and TRBJ1-2; 9 bases map to TRBD1. CDR1 and CDR2 from the germline V gene are LNHDA and SQIVND (reference sequence). The CDR3 is 14 residues long. The V and J ends lost 5 bases and 3 bases, in that order; junction bases with no gene match: 4. DNA for the CDR3: TGTGCCAGTAGTCCTACAGGGGGCCACTATGGCTACACCTTC. This translates into CASSPTGGHYGYTF.

This rearrangement joins TRBV6-5 to TRBJ2-7; TRBD1 matches at 8 bases. There are 14 residues in the CDR3. The V gene end was trimmed by 6 bases and the J gene end by 2 bases; junction bases not matched to a gene: 6. CDR1 and CDR2 from the germline V gene are MNHEY and SVGAGI. Here the CDR3 reads CASSPRTGTYEQYF. The CDR3 coding sequence is TGTGCCAGCAGCCCGCGGACAGGGACCTACGAGCAGTACTTC.

The CDR3 coding sequence is TGTGCCAGTAGTAGGACAGGGGGCCCCTACAATGAGCAGTTCTTC. This translates into CASSRTGGPYNEQFF. The J gene is TRBJ2-1, the V gene TRBV19, with 11 bases that match TRBD1. V shed 4 bases, J shed 2 bases, and the junction held 1 base outside the gene matches. The CDR3 runs to 15 residues. CDR1 LNHDA and CDR2 SQIVND come from the germline V gene (reference sequence). The full variable domain, its missing parts supplied by reference TRBV19 and TRBJ2-1, is DGGITQSPKYLFRKEGQNVTLSCEQNLNHDAMYWYRQDPGQGLRLIYYSQIVNDFQKGDIAEGYSVSREKKESFPLTVTSAQKNPTAFYLCASSRTGGPYNEQFFGPGTRLTVL.

The genes are TRBV19 and TRBJ1-3; D is possibly TRBD1 (5 bases). CDR1 is LNHDA and CDR2 is SQIVND in the germline V gene (reference sequence). V was cut by 7 bases and J by 1 base, with 11 bases left in between. The CDR3 is 14 amino acids. CDR3 nucleotides: TGTGCCAGTACCGATCGACAGTCTGGAAACACCATATATTTT. It specifies CASTDRQSGNTIYF.

The chain carries TRBV6-5 and TRBJ1-1, with TRBD1 matching 7 bases. V shed 5 bases and J 1 base; nucleotides not matched to a gene: 7. The CDR3 loop spans 15 amino acids. Per germline, CDR1 MNHEY and CDR2 SVGAGI. In DNA form, the CDR3 reads TGTGCCAGCAGTCAACAGGGGATAGGGAACACTGAAGCTTTCTTT. Protein sequence: CASSQQGIGNTEAFF.

The genes are TRBV7-3 and TRBJ2-3, with a possible D match to TRBD2 (5 bases). CDR3 length: 15 amino acids. The germline CDR1 and CDR2 sequences are SGHTA and FQGTGA. The V end lost 5 bases, the J end lost 4 bases, and 16 bases lay between the germline ends. The CDR3 here is CASSQTSPGSDTQYF. The CDR3 DNA sequence: TGTGCCAGCAGCCAAACTAGTCCCGGTTCAGATACGCAGTATTTT.

The rearrangement uses TRBV6-5 and TRBJ2-4; the D gene is possibly TRBD2 (5 bases). The CDR3 has 15 residues. The germline V gene has CDR1 MNHEY and CDR2 SVGAGI. The ends were cut back, 5 bases at V and 2 bases at J, with 13 bases in the middle. CDR3 residues: CASSVLSGTKNIQYF. The CDR3 coding sequence is TGTGCCAGCAGTGTCCTCTCGGGAACCAAAAACATTCAGTACTTC.

The rearrangement links TRBV7-2 to TRBJ2-7; 10 bases align to TRBD2. Per germline, CDR1 SGHTA and CDR2 FQGNSA. The CDR3 totals 15 residues. The J segment lost 2 bases and the V segment lost 5 bases, leaving 6 bases of the junction unmatched. CDR3 sequence (DNA): TGTGCCAGCAGCATTAGCGGGGGGCTCGCCTACGAGCAGTACTTC. Protein sequence: CASSISGGLAYEQYF.

Remarks on this clone: A read error may account for a junction end that differs from germline. The CDR3 region has the DNA TGTGCCATCAGCGAGTCGGGGGGGGGTTCCTATAATTCACCCCTCCACTTT. This sequence encodes CAISESGGGSYNSPLHF. The V call is TRBV10-3, the J call TRBJ1-6; D perhaps matches TRBD1 (5 bases). Germline V gives CDR1 ENHRY, CDR2 SYGVKD. The CDR3 has 17 residues.

The chain combines TRBV27 with TRBJ1-2, with D perhaps TRBD1 (6 bases). Trimming removed 6 bases from V and 8 bases from J, with 22 bases in between. This CDR3 is 15 amino acids long. CDR1 is MNHEY, CDR2 SMNVEV, per germline (reference sequence). Here the CDR3 DNA reads TGTGCCAGCAGCCTCCTACAGGGTTCGAAGGAAGGCTACACCTTC. The encoded protein is CASSLLQGSKEGYTF.

The chain is built from TRBV9 and TRBJ2-7, with a tentative D call TRBD1 (6 bases). CDR3 size: 13 residues. The germline CDR1 and CDR2 sequences are SGDLS and YYNGEE. Trimming removed 4 bases at V and 6 bases at J, with 14 bases between. The CDR3: CASSIHRDTEQYF. In nucleotides, the CDR3 is TGTGCCAGCAGCATTCACCGGGACACCGAGCAGTACTTC.

V gene TRBV9 combines with J gene TRBJ2-5, with 7 bases lining up with TRBD1. Germline V gives CDR1 SGDLS, CDR2 YYNGEE. The CDR3 has 16 residues. The trim removed 1 base at V and 4 bases at J, leaving 10 bases unmatched. The CDR3 protein is CASSVNPTGRRETQYF. The DNA for the CDR3 is TGTGCCAGCAGCGTAAACCCGACAGGGAGACGAGAGACCCAGTACTTC.

This chain links TRBV2 with TRBJ1-1, with TRBD1 identical over 10 bases. CDR1 and CDR2 (germline): SNHLY, FYNNEI. The CDR3 loop spans 14 amino acids. Trimming cost V 4 bases and J 6 bases; bases outside gene matches: 5. CDR3 protein: CASSGQGAVSEAFF. The CDR3 DNA reads as TGTGCCAGCAGTGGACAGGGGGCTGTCTCTGAAGCTTTCTTT.

The chain couples TRBV19 to TRBJ2-5; 9 nucleotides align to TRBD2. From germline, CDR1 is LNHDA and CDR2 SQIVND (reference sequence). The CDR3 loop spans 14 amino acids. J was trimmed by 5 bases and V by 5 bases; bases with no gene match: 6. The CDR3 DNA reads TGTGCCAGTAGTTCGACTAGCGGAGGGGAGACCCAGTACTTC. Translating gives CASSSTSGGETQYF.